Shown below are 9 T cell receptor beta chains from a single sample sequenced in a study of beta chain features in type 1 diabetes. Every bit of the isolated RNA underwent reverse transcription, so sequencing read expressed TCRB transcripts. The protocol was immunoSEQ multiplex PCR, while the TCRdb copy is restricted to in-frame clones and leaves out a portion. The data contain fewer than 400,000 clones, roughly 8% of them singletons. The sequenced sample consisted of central memory CD4+ T cells from blood. These receptors were obtained from a woman under 30 in good health.

A remark on this clone: A read error may produce the germline difference seen at one junction end. V is TRBV28 and J is TRBJ1-2, with D hard to call. The CDR3 is made up of 12 amino acids. CDR1 is MDHEN, CDR2 SYDVKM, per germline. CDR3 loop: CASSLVTYSFFF. The CDR3 nucleotides read TGTGCCAGCAGTTTAGTGACATACTCCTTCTTCTTC.

In this sample, this clone turned up a few times. This chain uses TRBV7-2 with TRBJ2-1, with TRBD1 identical over 10 bases. With V trimmed by 5 bases and J by 6 bases, 10 bases remained unmatched. The CDR3 is made up of 16 amino acids. Germline CDR1 SGHTA, CDR2 FQGNSA. The chain's CDR3 is CASSPRQGARGNEQFF. The CDR3 DNA reads TGTGCCAGCAGCCCACGACAGGGGGCGAGAGGCAATGAGCAGTTCTTC.

This clone was found a few times. Other nucleotide sequences from this sample produce the same CDR3. CDR3 loop: CASRGQGAGGYTF. Here the CDR3 DNA reads TGTGCCAGCCGAGGACAGGGGGCGGGGGGCTACACCTTC. This chain connects TRBV27 to TRBJ1-2; the match to TRBD1 covers 11 bases. The CDR3 covers 13 residues. Trimming at V came to 8 bases and at J to 8 bases, leaving 7 bases not matched to a gene. In germline, CDR1 is MNHEY, CDR2 SMNVEV (reference sequence).

This clone was recorded a few times. This chain connects TRBV4-3 to TRBJ2-6; D not certain. The CDR3 totals 15 residues. Germline V gives CDR1 LGHNA, CDR2 YSLEER. The V gene lost 3 bases and the J gene lost 0 bases, with 6 bases spanning the gap. Here the CDR3 DNA reads TGCGCCAGCAGCCAGGGAAACTCTGGGGCCAACGTCCTGACTTTC. Encoded protein: CASSQGNSGANVLTF.

This clone was counted many times. The gene calls are TRBV7-6 and TRBJ2-6; TRBD2 might be the D (5 bases). The V and J ends lost 2 bases and 0 bases respectively, with 14 bases between them. The CDR3 consists of 18 residues. Germline V gives CDR1 SGHVS, CDR2 FNYEAQ. The CDR3 is CASSLPGSSYSGANVLTF. The CDR3 DNA reads TGTGCCAGCAGCTTACCGGGGAGCTCCTACTCTGGGGCCAACGTCCTGACTTTC.

The chain has TRBV27 and TRBJ2-5, with D unresolved. With 4 bases removed from V and 5 bases from J, the gap between germline ends came to 8 bases. The CDR3 sequence is 12 residues long. Germline V gene lookup returns CDR1 MNHEY and CDR2 SMNVEV (reference sequence). CDR3: CASSSLGETQYF. The CDR3 coding sequence is TGTGCCAGCAGTTCCCTGGGGGAGACCCAGTACTTC.

This clone was counted between two and nine times. The chain links TRBV4-2 to TRBJ2-7; 11 nucleotides match TRBD2. Germline CDR1 and CDR2: LGHNA and YNFKEQ. The CDR3 spans 20 residues. The junction had 16 bases not matched to a gene; V was cut back by 3 bases and J by 0 bases. Here the CDR3 DNA reads TGTGCCAGCAGCCAGGTTATGACTAGCGGGACCCGAAGGATCTCCTACGAGCAGTACTTC. Its translation: CASSQVMTSGTRRISYEQYF.

The V gene is TRBV5-4, the J gene TRBJ2-1, with D possibly being TRBD2 (6 bases). The germline gives CDR1 SGHNT, CDR2 YYREEE (reference sequence). The V and J ends lost 4 bases and 7 bases respectively, with 15 bases between them. The CDR3 length is 14 residues. CDR3: CASSHRDWNNEQFF. CDR3 sequence (DNA): TGTGCCAGCAGCCACCGGGACTGGAATAATGAGCAGTTCTTC.

This clone has a handful of counts. The gene calls are TRBV6-5 and TRBJ2-1, with 11 bases aligning to TRBD2. CDR3 size: 14 residues. Trimming took 7 bases from V and 6 from J; bases not matched to a gene: 5. CDR1 is MNHEY, CDR2 SVGAGI, per germline. The CDR3 sequence: CASTSLAGANEQFF. The CDR3 coding sequence is TGTGCCAGCACATCACTAGCGGGAGCCAATGAGCAGTTCTTC.